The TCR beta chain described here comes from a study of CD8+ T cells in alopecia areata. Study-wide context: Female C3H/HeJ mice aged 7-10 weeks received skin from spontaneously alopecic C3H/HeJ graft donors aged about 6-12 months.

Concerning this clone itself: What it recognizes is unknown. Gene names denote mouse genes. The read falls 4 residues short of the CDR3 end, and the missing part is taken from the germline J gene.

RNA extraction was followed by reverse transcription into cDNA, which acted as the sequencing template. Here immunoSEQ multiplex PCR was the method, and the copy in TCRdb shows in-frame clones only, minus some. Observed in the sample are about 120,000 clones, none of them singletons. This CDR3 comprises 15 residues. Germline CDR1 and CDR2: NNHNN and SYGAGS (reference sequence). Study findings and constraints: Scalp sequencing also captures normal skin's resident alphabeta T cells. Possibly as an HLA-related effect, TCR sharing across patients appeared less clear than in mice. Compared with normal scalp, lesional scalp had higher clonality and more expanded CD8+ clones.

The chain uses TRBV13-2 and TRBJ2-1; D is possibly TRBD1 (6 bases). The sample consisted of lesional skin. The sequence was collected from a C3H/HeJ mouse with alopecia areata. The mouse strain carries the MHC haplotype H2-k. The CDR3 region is CASGDPQGKGAEQFF. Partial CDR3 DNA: TGTGCCAGCGGTGATCCACAGGGAAAGGGGGCT.